This TCR beta chain was sequenced for a study of beta chain features in type 1 diabetes. The CDR3 consists of 13 residues. Germline V gene sequence: CDR1 LNHDA, CDR2 SQIVND (reference sequence). V lost 9 bases, J lost 5 bases, and 6 bases stayed unmatched. The study's findings and limits: Type 1 diabetes patients showed a moderate but significant shortening of TCRB CDR3s in all four CD4+ subsets.

As for this clone: Antigen unknown.

Reverse transcribing all isolated RNA meant expressed TCRB transcripts were sequenced. Here immunoSEQ multiplex PCR was the method, and the copy in TCRdb shows in-frame clones only, minus some. The table includes more than 300,000 clones, 7% to 10% detected once. The material sequenced was central memory CD4+ T cells from blood. The sequence came from a man aged 30 to 45 with type 1 diabetes. The chain joins TRBV19 to TRBJ2-7, with 11 nucleotides matching TRBD1. The CDR3 DNA reads TGTGCCAGCCGCGGACAGGGGGCCCACGAGCAGTACTTC. This translates into CASRGQGAHEQYF.